Shown below are 27 T cell receptor beta chains from a single sample sequenced in a study of T cells in Graves' hyperthyroidism and ophthalmopathy. RNA transcripts gave rise to amplified TCR beta CDR3 regions. HTBI primers were employed in a first-round RT-PCR of the TCR CDR3. Each CDR3 protein gets one entry after TCRdb re-called the multiplex PCR reads with MiXCR. The top ten clones hold approximately 54% of a sample with a few hundred thousand distinct CDR3 sequences, 15% to 20% of them seen once. Sequences were obtained from blood. The receptor source for this set is a woman in her 50s with Graves' hyperthyroidism.

The sample holds many counts of this clonotype. The chain employs TRBV28 and TRBJ2-7, with D hard to call. The CDR3 covers 16 residues. Germline V gene sequence: CDR1 MDHEN, CDR2 SYDVKM. The V end lost 1 base, the J end lost 3 bases, and 16 bases lay between the germline ends. The CDR3, as DNA: TGTGCCAGCAGTTTATCTCCTGGTGGTGCACACTACGAGCAGTACTTC. Its translation: CASSLSPGGAHYEQYF.

V and J are TRBV9 and TRBJ2-3, with 7 bases identical to TRBD2. Germline V gene sequence: CDR1 SGDLS, CDR2 YYNGEE. This CDR3 comprises 14 residues. The V segment lost 3 bases and the J segment 6 bases; nucleotides outside the gene matches: 7. The CDR3 nucleotides are TGTGCCAGCAGCGAGGGAGGGGCTTCCGATACGCAGTATTTT. Its protein product is CASSEGGASDTQYF.

Only a few counts were recorded for this clonotype. The rearrangement links TRBV7-9 to TRBJ1-2; D may be TRBD1 (5 bases). The CDR3 extends over 12 amino acids. Germline-derived CDR1 and CDR2 are SEHNR and FQNEAQ (reference sequence). The germline V and J ends were trimmed by 2 bases and 8 bases, with 9 bases remaining between them. The CDR3 coding sequence is TGTGCCAGCAGCTTATCTGGGGACGGCTACACCTTC. Translated, it gives CASSLSGDGYTF.

V gene TRBV5-1 combines with J gene TRBJ2-4; a weak D match, TRBD2 (6 bases). Between the trimmed V and J ends, which lost 2 bases and 9 bases, there was a span of 9 bases. This CDR3 has 12 amino acids. Per the germline V gene, CDR1 is SGHRS and CDR2 is YFSETQ. CDR3 amino acids: CASSLQEGIQYF. The CDR3 DNA reads as TGCGCCAGCAGCTTACAGGAGGGCATTCAGTACTTC.

V usage is TRBV3-1 and J usage is TRBJ2-6, with 12 bases aligning to TRBD1. The V gene's germline CDR1 is LGHDT and CDR2 YNNKEL (reference sequence). The CDR3 totals 18 residues. With 5 bases clipped from V and 1 base from J, the junction kept 6 bases outside the gene matches. In DNA form, the CDR3 reads TGTGCCAGCAGCTACGGGACAGGGGGCGCATCTGGGGCCAACGTCCTGACTTTC. Translated: CASSYGTGGASGANVLTF.

This clonotype was recorded many times. CDR3 in amino acids: CASSHRDRGGGYTF. In DNA form, the CDR3 reads TGTGCCAGCAGCCACCGGGACAGGGGAGGTGGCTACACCTTC. V gene TRBV12-3 or TRBV12-4 combines with J gene TRBJ1-2; 10 bases are shared with TRBD1. The CDR3 covers 14 residues. Germline trimming cut 6 bases from V and 7 bases from J; bases unmatched to any gene: 8.

This clonotype has more than one count but fewer than ten. This may be a read error: a much more frequent sequence differs by one nucleotide. V usage is TRBV12-3 or TRBV12-4 and J usage is TRBJ1-1; a weak D match, TRBD1 (5 bases). The V gene lost 2 bases and the J gene lost 3 bases, with 10 bases spanning the gap. The CDR3 sequence is 14 residues long. The CDR3 nucleotides read TGTGCCAGCAGTTTACAGGGAGTGGACACTGAAGCTTTCTTT. As protein: CASSLQGVDTEAFF.

This clonotype was picked up many times. The chain carries TRBV11-2 and TRBJ1-1; tentatively, D is TRBD1 (6 bases). The V gene lost 5 bases and the J gene lost 2 bases, with 9 bases spanning the gap. Germline loops: CDR1 SGHAT, CDR2 FQNNGV. The CDR3 runs to 13 residues. The CDR3: CASSLDSNTEAFF. Written as DNA, the CDR3 is TGTGCCAGCAGCCTGGACAGTAACACTGAAGCTTTCTTT.

This clonotype has a count of ten or more. The gene calls are TRBV30 and TRBJ2-5; 7 bases fit TRBD1. Germline CDR1 is GTSNPN and CDR2 is SVGIG (reference sequence). After removal of 8 bases from V and 0 bases from J, the junction contained 12 bases not matched to a gene. The CDR3 spans 15 residues. The CDR3 reads CAGTGDGLYQETQYF. CDR3 nucleotide sequence: TGTGCCGGAACAGGGGATGGACTGTACCAAGAGACCCAGTACTTC. The full variable domain, rest sourced from reference TRBV30 and TRBJ2-5, is SQTIHQWPATLVQPVGSPLSLECTVEGTSNPNLYWYRQAAGRGLQLLFYSVGIGQISSEVPQNLSASRPQDRQFILSSKKLLLSDSGFYLCAGTGDGLYQETQYFGPGTRLLVL.

This clonotype has ten or more counts. This chain uses TRBV11-2 with TRBJ2-5, with D possibly being TRBD2 (6 bases). In germline, CDR1 is SGHAT, CDR2 FQNNGV. This CDR3 contains 15 residues. Trimming cost V 1 base and J 1 base, with 10 bases left between them. The CDR3 loop is CASSLAGVIQETQYF. CDR3 nucleotides: TGTGCCAGCAGCTTAGCGGGGGTGATCCAAGAGACCCAGTACTTC.

This clonotype has more than one count but fewer than ten. This chain uses TRBV7-9 with TRBJ2-1; a possible D gene is TRBD2 (6 bases). The CDR3 loop spans 12 amino acids. V lost 1 base and J lost 9, with 7 bases in between. Germline V gene lookup returns CDR1 SEHNR and CDR2 FQNEAQ (reference sequence). The CDR3 loop reads CASSLVSGEQFF. CDR3 coding DNA: TGTGCCAGCAGCTTAGTTAGCGGTGAGCAGTTCTTC.

The rearrangement links TRBV19 to TRBJ1-2, with D possibly TRBD1 on 5 matching bases. V was clipped by 3 bases and J by 1 base, with 6 bases between them. Germline CDR1 LNHDA, CDR2 SQIVND (reference sequence). This CDR3 spans 13 amino acids. As DNA, the CDR3 is TGTGCCAGTAGTATTCAGGGTAACTATGGCTACACCTTC. This sequence encodes CASSIQGNYGYTF.

The rearrangement joins TRBV27 to TRBJ2-2; weak D call: TRBD1 (7 bases). Germline CDR1 is MNHEY and CDR2 is SMNVEV (reference sequence). This CDR3 has 16 amino acids. V dropped 10 bases and J dropped 4 bases, with 22 bases sitting between them. The CDR3 DNA sequence: TGTGCCACTCAACGGAGGGGGCAGGGGTTCACCGGGGAGCTGTTTTTT. Its protein product is CATQRRGQGFTGELFF.

The table lists this clonotype with many counts. This chain uses TRBV28 with TRBJ2-7; 7 bases map to TRBD2. The CDR3 is 15 amino acids. Germline assignment: CDR1 MDHEN and CDR2 SYDVKM. V shed 1 base, J shed 2 bases, and the junction held 5 bases outside the gene matches. The CDR3 sequence: CASSLSAGDPYEQYF. CDR3 in DNA: TGTGCCAGCAGTTTATCGGCGGGAGACCCCTACGAGCAGTACTTC.

V gene TRBV9 combines with J gene TRBJ2-7; no definite D call. CDR3 length: 16 residues. The V gene's germline CDR1 is SGDLS and CDR2 YYNGEE. Trimming shortened V by 4 bases and J by 2 bases, and 19 bases separated the two germline ends. CDR3 in amino acids: CASSPRSSFFPYEQYF. The CDR3 bases are TGTGCCAGCAGCCCTCGGTCAAGCTTTTTCCCCTACGAGCAGTACTTC.

This clonotype was seen a handful of times. The V and J genes are TRBV4-1 and TRBJ2-7; 9 bases match TRBD1. Trimming at V came to 1 base and at J to 3 bases, leaving 7 bases not matched to a gene. Per the germline V gene, CDR1 is MGHRA and CDR2 is YSYEKL. The CDR3 has 16 amino acids. The CDR3 DNA reads as TGCGCCAGCAGCCAAGGGGGACAGGGAAAAAGCTACGAGCAGTACTTC. This encodes CASSQGGQGKSYEQYF.

This clonotype was counted once. It may be a read error: a sequence one base away is much more abundant. This rearrangement joins TRBV13 to TRBJ1-1; D is perhaps TRBD1 (6 bases). Germline-derived CDR1 and CDR2 are PRHDT and FYEKMQ (reference sequence). This CDR3 has 14 amino acids. The CDR3: CASSRGLGDTEASF. CDR3 coding DNA: TGTGCCAGCAGCAGGGGCCTTGGGGACACTGAAGCTTCCTTT.

The table lists this clonotype with a few counts. An end of the junction does not agree with germline; a read error may underlie this. The V call is TRBV30, the J call TRBJ2-6; D is perhaps TRBD1 or TRBD2 (5 bases each). This CDR3 comprises 16 residues. Germline CDR1 is GTSNPN and CDR2 is SVGIG (reference sequence). The chain's CDR3 is CAWSSGLISGANVLAF. Written as DNA, the CDR3 is TGTGCCTGGAGTTCTGGACTGATCTCTGGGGCCAACGTCCTGGCTTTC. Supplemented by reference TRBV30 and TRBJ2-6, the full variable domain reads SQTIHQWPATLVQPVGSPLSLECTVEGTSNPNLYWYRQAAGRGLQLLFYSVGIGQISSEVPQNLSASRPQDRQFILSSKKLLLSDSGFYLCAWSSGLISGANVLAFGAGSRLTVL.

This clonotype showed up just a few times. This rearrangement joins TRBV7-3 to TRBJ2-7, with 10 bases lining up with TRBD1. The J segment lost 5 bases and the V segment lost 0 bases, leaving 1 base of the junction unmatched. From germline, CDR1 is SGHTA and CDR2 FQGTGA. The CDR3 extends over 14 amino acids. Here the CDR3 DNA reads TGTGCCAGCAGCTTAACCGGGACAGGGGACGAGCAGTACTTC. It codes for CASSLTGTGDEQYF.

This clonotype was detected only a few times. J is TRBJ1-1 and V is TRBV19; 7 nucleotides line up with TRBD1. Germline lookup yields CDR1 LNHDA and CDR2 SQIVND (reference sequence). V lost 3 bases, J lost 7 bases, and 5 bases stayed unmatched. The CDR3 loop spans 13 amino acids. CDR3 in DNA: TGTGCCAGTAGTATTAGGACAGGCATTGAAGCTTTCTTT. Protein sequence: CASSIRTGIEAFF. The full variable domain, completed using reference TRBV19 and TRBJ1-1, is DGGITQSPKYLFRKEGQNVTLSCEQNLNHDAMYWYRQDPGQGLRLIYYSQIVNDFQKGDIAEGYSVSREKKESFPLTVTSAQKNPTAFYLCASSIRTGIEAFFGQGTRLTVV.

This clonotype was detected many times. V and J are TRBV27 and TRBJ2-1; D possibly corresponds to TRBD2 (5 bases). V shed 3 bases and J shed 3 bases, with 12 bases lying between them. Germline assignment: CDR1 MNHEY and CDR2 SMNVEV (reference sequence). This CDR3 has 15 amino acids. The CDR3 region is CASSFGSAIYNEQFF. CDR3 DNA sequence: TGTGCCAGCAGTTTTGGTAGCGCCATCTACAATGAGCAGTTCTTC.

This clonotype was recorded at least ten times. The chain recombines TRBV11-2 with TRBJ1-1; D possibly corresponds to TRBD1 (6 bases). The CDR3 loop spans 14 amino acids. Germline CDR1 and CDR2: SGHAT and FQNNGV. The germline V and J ends were trimmed by 5 bases and 9 bases, with 19 bases remaining between them. CDR3 sequence reads: CASSEGGGGPKAFF. In DNA form, the CDR3 reads TGTGCCAGCAGCGAGGGGGGTGGGGGGCCCAAAGCTTTCTTT.

This clonotype was counted only a few times. V gene TRBV5-4 combines with J gene TRBJ1-1; the D is unclear. Trimming pared 3 bases from V and 5 bases from J, leaving 20 bases between. This CDR3 comprises 16 residues. Germline V lookup: CDR1 SGHNT, CDR2 YYREEE (reference sequence). The CDR3 spells CASSSRSRGLRTEAFF. The CDR3 DNA is TGTGCCAGCAGCTCCCGCTCCCGAGGTTTGCGGACTGAAGCTTTCTTT.

DNA for the CDR3: TGCAGTGCTGCCCTAGGTAGAGTGTCTCTGGAGACCCAGTACTTC. Translating gives CSAALGRVSLETQYF. This chain joins TRBV20-1 and TRBJ2-5; D unclear. V was pared by 5 bases and J by 5 bases, with 21 bases between. CDR1 DFQATT and CDR2 SNEGSKA come from the germline V gene (reference sequence). The CDR3 is made up of 15 amino acids.

The V gene is TRBV12-3 or TRBV12-4, the J gene TRBJ2-7; 10 nucleotides align to TRBD1. The CDR3 contains 14 residues. Trimming cost V 4 bases and J 4 bases; bases outside gene matches: 4. The CDR3 sequence: CASSSGTGAYEQYF. The CDR3 bases are TGTGCCAGCAGTTCCGGGACAGGGGCATACGAGCAGTACTTC.

This clonotype was counted at least ten times. The chain joins TRBV4-1 to TRBJ2-5, with D uncertain. This CDR3 region has 13 residues. Germline CDR1 MGHRA, CDR2 YSYEKL. With 1 base removed from V and 5 bases from J, the gap between germline ends came to 8 bases. CDR3 DNA sequence: TGCGCCAGCAGCCAAGGGCCGTCGGAGACCCAGTACTTC. Residues: CASSQGPSETQYF.

The V call is TRBV4-2, the J call TRBJ1-6; D gene uncertain. Trimming removed 3 bases from V and 9 bases from J, with 12 bases in between. The CDR3 is 14 amino acids. Per germline, CDR1 LGHNA and CDR2 YNFKEQ. In DNA form, the CDR3 reads TGTGCCAGCAGCCACCCGGGCGAGCGTTCACCCCTCCACTTT. It yields the protein CASSHPGERSPLHF.